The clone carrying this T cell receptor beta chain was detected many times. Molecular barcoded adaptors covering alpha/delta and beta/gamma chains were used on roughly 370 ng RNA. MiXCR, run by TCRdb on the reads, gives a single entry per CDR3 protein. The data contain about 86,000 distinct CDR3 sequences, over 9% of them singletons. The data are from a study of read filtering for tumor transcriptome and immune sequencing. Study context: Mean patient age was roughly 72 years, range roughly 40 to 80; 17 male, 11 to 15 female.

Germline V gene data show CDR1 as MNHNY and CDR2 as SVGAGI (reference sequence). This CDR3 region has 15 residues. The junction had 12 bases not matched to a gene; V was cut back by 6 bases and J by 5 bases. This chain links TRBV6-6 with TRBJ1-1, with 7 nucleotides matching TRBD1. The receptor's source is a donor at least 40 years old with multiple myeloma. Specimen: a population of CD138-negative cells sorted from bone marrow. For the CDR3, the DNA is TGTGCCAGCAGGACTTTAGACAGGGAGGGTACTGAAGCTTTCTTT. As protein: CASRTLDREGTEAFF.